These T cell receptor beta chains were read from a single sample in a study of radiation and T cells in renal cell carcinoma. Here immunoSEQ multiplex PCR was the method, and the copy in TCRdb shows in-frame clones only, minus some. The data contain approximately 170,000 clones, around 89% of them seen just once; the ten biggest clones take up around 10%. Sequenced material: blood, taken from a patient whose treatment included radiotherapy and nephrectomy. The source of these receptors is a woman aged 45-60 years with renal cell carcinoma. The CDR3 runs from the conserved cysteine through the conserved F or W. A row's size may be missing; if present it is once, few, many or a size class.

V gene	clone size	J gene	CDR3 protein
TRBV18	few	TRBJ1-2	CASSPRRGDGYTF
TRBV6-5	few	TRBJ1-1	CASRRTGRNTEAFF
TRBV7-3	few	TRBJ1-1	CASSPSSTEVNTEAFF
TRBV7-9	.	TRBJ2-1	CASSPEGLFNEQFF
TRBV5-4	.	TRBJ2-7	CASSLVAGGGYEQYF
TRBV9	.	TRBJ2-1	CASSGSWYSGGANNEQFF
TRBV5-4	.	TRBJ1-2	CASRSGTGGKGYTF
TRBV25-1	.	TRBJ2-5	CASSDQEAYQETQYF
TRBV6-4	.	TRBJ1-5	CASTEQPGGPQHF
TRBV7-9	.	TRBJ1-1	CASSLRQGRDTEAFF
TRBV7-9	.	TRBJ1-4	CASSVDTFEKLFF
TRBV5-1	.	TRBJ2-3	CASRLAGVPLDTQYF
TRBV19	.	TRBJ1-2	CASSQPVGYTF
TRBV6-5	.	TRBJ2-2	CASSRPGAGELFF
TRBV7-3	few	TRBJ1-1	CASSLDRVNTEAFF
TRBV15	.	TRBJ1-4	CATSRVRWEEKLFF
TRBV4-1	.	TRBJ1-2	CASSQANYGYTF
TRBV2	.	TRBJ2-2	CASSEAKGLNTGELFF
TRBV4-3	.	TRBJ1-4	CASSLSRDRGGKEKLFF
TRBV4-2	.	TRBJ2-2	CASSQVGLAGANTGELFF
TRBV6-5	.	TRBJ1-2	CASRSSRGVSGGYTF